This T cell receptor beta chain originates from a study of early stage breast cancer tumors (dated by TCRdb to 2017 to 2019). Regarding the study in general: Of the 15 or so invasive breast tumors, more than 9 were found to be estrogen receptor-positive, progesterone receptor-positive and HER2-negative. On average, each sample got about 10-fold read coverage. About 70% of the 12 ER+/PR+/HER2- tumors were invasive ductal carcinomas, while the other four were invasive lobular carcinomas. Across all samples, roughly 2,800,000 templates representing roughly 1,100,000 unique clonotypes were detected.

About this clone itself: This clone's antigen is unknown. The germline gene is not matched at one end of the junction; a read error may be the cause.

Each sample was amplified as two independent genomic DNA replicates: around 0.47 ug for blood and approximately 1.5 ug for tumor or normal breast. Following the manufacturer's instructions, the ImmunoSeq Intro kit was used to carry out TCRB sequencing on genomic DNA. The multiplex PCR ran for 30 to 40 cycles using proprietary primers and spike-in control sequences for absolute quantification. Single-end 150-bp reads were used to sequence an 87-bp fragment covering the CDR3 and the flanking V and J genes. Each lane of an Illumina MiSeq using version 3.0 chemistry carried seven multiplexed samples, with two replicates per sample. The published analysis was carried out like this. Raw data were processed with the vendor's proprietary pipeline, and both replicates were merged into a single result per sample. Clonotypes were defined as productive rearrangements sharing the V-gene family, CDR3 amino acid sequence and J-gene segment. To compute clonality, the normalized Shannon entropy (Pielou evenness) of TCRB abundances was subtracted from 1. To estimate T cell density, the total number of templates was divided by the number of input cells, which was inferred from the amount of DNA input. Recon was used with default parameters to estimate total repertoire diversity and clonality. A clonotype was considered tumor-enriched if its abundance in tumor exceeded 0.1% and was at least 32-fold higher than its abundance in normal breast. The table was pulled from immuneACCESS by TCRdb, which kept in-frame rearrangements only. Such tables lose some clones; where checked, under half of the loss comes from unresolved V genes, and the rest has no known cause. V, J and clone size are taken as reported in that table, and D and trimming were inferred from the DNA itself. The sample table holds fewer than 30,000 clones, of which 75% to 90% were seen once. The biggest ten clones account for about 13% of the sample.

The full study reports these points: Chain pairing and functional markers such as CD4, CD8 and FOXP3 were missed by bulk genomic DNA sequencing of unsorted cells. Repertoires from blood and normal breast were more alike than repertoires from blood and tumor, and in about 90% of the 16 patients, comparing each tissue with blood separated tumor from normal. Enriched TCRB sequences shared across patients were found to be mostly commonly generated sequences that were unlikely to play an important role in the tumor microenvironment. Analysis by tumor subtype was prevented by the small cohort size. About 2.5-fold higher T cell density and higher clonality were observed in tumors than in adjacent normal breast tissue.

The study profiled bulk TCR beta-chain repertoires in matched peripheral blood, tumor and adjacent normal breast tissue taken from fewer than 20 patients with early-stage breast cancer. Before surgery, roughly 4.5-11 mL of whole blood was collected in EDTA tubes and processed within 2 hours. Peripheral blood mononuclear cells were isolated by Ficoll-Paque centrifugation in SepMate-50 tubes. PBMCs were cryopreserved in roughly 90% FBS with roughly 10% DMSO in aliquots of roughly 1.8 to 4 million cells and stored in liquid nitrogen. The Qiagen AllPrep DNA/RNA Mini kit was used for genomic DNA extraction. From the cysteine through the phenylalanine, the CDR3 covers 16 amino acids. The DNA shown is the 48-base CDR3, in frame from base 1. Looking up the germline V gene (reference sequence) yields CDR1 SSHAT and CDR2 FNYEAQ.

This clonotype was obtained from a person in their sixties or seventies with breast cancer. Material for sequencing was blood. The chain is encoded by TRBV7-7 joined to TRBJ2-5; 8 central bases correspond to TRBD2. The DNA reads TGTGCTAGCAGCTTAGGGACTAGTGGTGGGCAAGAGACCCAGTACTTC. This translates into CASSLGTSGGQETQYF.